This paragraph covers one T cell receptor (beta chain) sequence. Its antigen is unidentified. This specimen comes from a study of T cells in localized non-small cell lung cancer. Study-level findings and limits: The appearance of a median 57 of the top 100 tumor clones was seen in adjacent lung. Uninvolved neighboring lung showed the greatest T cell clonality, exceeding tumor. Higher adjacent-lung clonality was associated with shorter survival.

Produced via immunoSEQ multiplex PCR; TCRdb's table is partial and in-frame only. Of roughly 40,000 clones listed, approximately 81% are singletons. The CDR3 extends over 14 amino acids. Deletions cut 2 bases from V and 5 bases from J, with 12 bases between. CDR1 MDHEN and CDR2 SYDVKM come from the germline V gene. This specimen was peripheral blood mononuclear cells, taken before any cancer treatment. The chain carries TRBV28 and TRBJ1-1; D is unresolved. The origin of this receptor is a male donor aged 60 or over with stage II lung adenocarcinoma. This chain's CDR3 is CASSLGSPGTEAFF. DNA for the CDR3: TGTGCCAGCAGTTTAGGCAGCCCGGGGACTGAAGCTTTCTTT.